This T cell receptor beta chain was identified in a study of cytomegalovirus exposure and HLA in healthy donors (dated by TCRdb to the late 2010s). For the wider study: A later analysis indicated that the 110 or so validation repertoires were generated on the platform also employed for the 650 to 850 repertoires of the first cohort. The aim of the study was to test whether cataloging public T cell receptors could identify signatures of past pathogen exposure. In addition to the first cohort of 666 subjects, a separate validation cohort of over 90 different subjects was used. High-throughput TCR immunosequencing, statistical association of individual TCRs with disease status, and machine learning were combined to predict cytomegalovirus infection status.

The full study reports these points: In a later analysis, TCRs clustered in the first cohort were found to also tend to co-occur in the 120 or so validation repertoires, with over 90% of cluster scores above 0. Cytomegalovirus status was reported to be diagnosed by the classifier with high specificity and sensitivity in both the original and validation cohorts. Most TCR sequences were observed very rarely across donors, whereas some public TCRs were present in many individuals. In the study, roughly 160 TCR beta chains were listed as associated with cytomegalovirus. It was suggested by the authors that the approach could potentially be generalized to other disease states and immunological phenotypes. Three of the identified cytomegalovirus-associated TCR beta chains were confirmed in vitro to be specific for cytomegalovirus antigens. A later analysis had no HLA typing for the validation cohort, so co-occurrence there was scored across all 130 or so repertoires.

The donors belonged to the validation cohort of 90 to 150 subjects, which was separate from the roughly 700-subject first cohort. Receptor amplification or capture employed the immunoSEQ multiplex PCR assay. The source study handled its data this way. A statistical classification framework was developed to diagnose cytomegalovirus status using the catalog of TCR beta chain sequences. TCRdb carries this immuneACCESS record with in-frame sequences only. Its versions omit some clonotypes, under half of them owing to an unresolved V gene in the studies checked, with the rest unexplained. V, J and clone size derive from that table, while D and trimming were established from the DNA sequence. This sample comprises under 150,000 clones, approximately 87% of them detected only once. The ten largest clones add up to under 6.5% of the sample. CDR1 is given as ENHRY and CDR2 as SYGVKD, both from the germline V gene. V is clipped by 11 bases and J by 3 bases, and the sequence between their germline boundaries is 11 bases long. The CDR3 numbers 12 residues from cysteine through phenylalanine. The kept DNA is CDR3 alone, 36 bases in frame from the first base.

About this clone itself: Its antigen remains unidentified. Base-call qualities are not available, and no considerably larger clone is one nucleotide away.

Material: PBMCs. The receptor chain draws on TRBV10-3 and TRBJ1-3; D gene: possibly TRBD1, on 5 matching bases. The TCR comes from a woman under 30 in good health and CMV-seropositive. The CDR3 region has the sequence CALRGSGNTIYF. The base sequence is TGTGCCCTACGGGGGAGTGGAAACACCATATATTTT.